This T cell receptor beta chain was profiled in a study of CD8+CD57+ T cells in acquired aplastic anemia. Whole-study context: DNA from sorted CD4+ and CD8+ cells averaged approximately 3.5 ug. Study-level points and caveats: No significant patient-versus-control difference appeared in CD8+ Simpson's diversity. Patients shared approximately 30 CD8+ CDR3 sequences with controls.

TCR beta VDJ and CDR3 profiling used genomic DNA as template. TCRdb processed the reads anew with MiXCR; each CDR3 protein has one entry. This table has around 250,000 distinct CDR3 sequences, about 56% appearing once. The CDR3 has 14 amino acids. Per the germline V gene, CDR1 is MRHNA and CDR2 is SNTAGT. With 5 bases removed from V and 5 bases from J, the gap between germline ends came to 15 bases. In the case of this clonotype: The antigen is unknown.

The V and J genes are TRBV6-4 and TRBJ2-5; a weak D match, TRBD1 (8 bases). This TCR came from a human donor with severe aplastic anemia or a healthy control (not recorded which). Specimen: sorted CD4+, CD8+, or CD8+CD57+ T cells (not recorded which) from PBMCs. The chain's CDR3 is CASSPTGEGETQYF. CDR3 DNA: TGTGCCAGCAGTCCGACAGGGGAGGGGGAGACCCAGTACTTC.